One sample yielded the 22 T cell receptor beta chains listed below, sequenced in a study of T cells in Graves' hyperthyroidism and ophthalmopathy. What was amplified from RNA transcripts were TCR beta CDR3 regions. HTBI primers were employed in a first-round RT-PCR of the TCR CDR3. Using its own MiXCR run on the multiplex PCR reads, TCRdb lists one record per CDR3 protein. The sample lists about 840,000 distinct CDR3 sequences, over 35% occurring once. The sample taken for sequencing was blood. The receptor set was obtained from a man between 18 and 29 years old with Graves' hyperthyroidism.

In the case of this clonotype: One junction end disagrees with the germline gene, perhaps due to a read error. J is TRBJ2-7 and V is TRBV7-9; D unclear. CDR3 size: 15 residues. CDR1 SEHNR and CDR2 FQNEAQ come from the germline V gene (reference sequence). CDR3 sequence reads: CASSSLTENSYEQYF. The CDR3 region has the DNA TGCGCCAGCAGCTCCTTGACTGAGAACTCCTACGAGCAGTACTTC.

The chain recombines TRBV19 with TRBJ1-2; no firm D call. Germline CDR1 and CDR2: LNHDA and SQIVND (reference sequence). V lost 10 bases and J 5 bases, leaving 11 bases between the germline ends. This CDR3 spans 11 amino acids. The CDR3 nucleotides are TGTGCCACCAGCACCGATTATGGCTACACCTTC. Translated, it gives CATSTDYGYTF.

This chain joins TRBV4-3 and TRBJ1-5; possibly TRBD1 for D (6 bases). From germline, CDR1 is LGHNA and CDR2 YSLEER. Between the trimmed V and J ends, which lost 3 bases and 3 bases, there was a span of 9 bases. This CDR3 has 14 residues. The CDR3 DNA follows: TGCGCCAGCAGCCAGACAGGCTACAATCAGCCCCAGCATTTT. The encoded protein is CASSQTGYNQPQHF.

There are a few counts of this clonotype. The chain employs TRBV7-8 and TRBJ2-2; TRBD1 matches 7 bases. The V gene's germline CDR1 is SGHVS and CDR2 FQNEAQ. CDR3 length: 14 amino acids. Unmatched junction bases numbered 5, after V lost 3 bases and J lost 7 bases. The DNA of the CDR3 is TGTGCCAGCAGCTTGTCCCAGGGGGTCGGGGAGCTGTTTTTT. Residues: CASSLSQGVGELFF.

V is TRBV4-2 and J is TRBJ2-7, with D maybe TRBD2 (6 bases). The germline CDR1 and CDR2 sequences are LGHNA and YNFKEQ. The V end was cut by 4 bases, the J end by 7 bases, with 20 bases between. There are 15 residues in the CDR3. CDR3 sequence: CASSRGGAGAREQYF. The CDR3 DNA is TGTGCCAGCAGCCGGGGAGGCGCCGGGGCGCGGGAGCAGTACTTC.

This rearrangement joins TRBV6-1 to TRBJ1-5; D is unclear. Germline V CDR1 and CDR2: MNHNS, SASEGT. The ends were cut back, 6 bases at V and 7 bases at J, with 7 bases in the middle. There are 11 residues in the CDR3. The CDR3 protein is CASRATQPQHF. In nucleotides, the CDR3 is TGTGCCAGCAGGGCGACACAGCCCCAGCATTTT.

This clonotype was detected many times. This sequence joins TRBV15 and TRBJ1-6; D perhaps matches TRBD1 (5 bases). Germline V lookup: CDR1 LNHNV, CDR2 YYDKDF (reference sequence). The CDR3 runs to 15 residues. The V end lost 1 base, the J end lost 10 bases, and 14 bases lay between the germline ends. As DNA, the CDR3 is TGTGCCACCAGCAGAGTAGGGGCTGAGGACTCACCCCTCCACTTT. This sequence encodes CATSRVGAEDSPLHF.

Ten or more counts support this clonotype. The chain recombines TRBV12-3 or TRBV12-4 with TRBJ1-2, with D perhaps TRBD1 (6 bases). The CDR3 is made up of 14 amino acids. Trimming shortened V by 3 bases and J by 8 bases, and 16 bases separated the two germline ends. CDR3 nucleotide sequence: TGTGCCAGCAGTTTCTCGGGGGCTGGAGGCGGCTACACCTTC. This gives the protein CASSFSGAGGGYTF.

The DNA for the CDR3 is TGCGCCAGCAGCCAAGCCCATGGGCCGGCCTCACCCCTCCACTTT. Translating it yields CASSQAHGPASPLHF. The chain links TRBV4-3 to TRBJ1-6, with D hard to call. The ends were cut back, 1 base at V and 10 bases at J, with 14 bases in the middle. The CDR3 sequence is 15 residues long. CDR1 and CDR2 (germline): LGHNA, YSLEER.

This chain joins TRBV5-1 and TRBJ1-2, with D hard to call. Germline V gives CDR1 SGHRS, CDR2 YFSETQ. Deletions cut 2 bases from V and 0 bases from J, with 8 bases between. The CDR3 totals 14 residues. The CDR3 coding sequence is TGCGCCAGCAGCTTCGGCGTAGCTAACTATGGCTACACCTTC. This gives the protein CASSFGVANYGYTF.

As to this clonotype: A much larger clone differs from this one at a single base, so this may be a read error. This chain connects TRBV5-1 to TRBJ1-2; D is uncertain. CDR3 length: 13 residues. Looked up from germline, CDR1 is SGHRS and CDR2 is YFSETQ. The ends were cut back, 0 bases at V and 8 bases at J, with 11 bases in the middle. The CDR3 is CASSLDSLEGYTF. As DNA, the CDR3 is TGCGCCAGCAGCTTGGACAGTCTGGAGGGCTACACCTTC.

Ten or more counts support this clonotype. The genes are TRBV25-1 and TRBJ1-1; the match to TRBD1 covers 8 bases. The CDR3 consists of 15 residues. The junction had 4 bases not matched to a gene; V was cut back by 3 bases and J by 1 base. Germline V CDR1 and CDR2: MGHDK, SYGVNS. The CDR3 coding sequence is TGTGCCAGCAGTGATATTGGGACAGGGAACACTGAAGCTTTCTTT. Its translation: CASSDIGTGNTEAFF.

This clonotype was observed a few times. The rearrangement links TRBV29-1 to TRBJ2-3; 10 positions agree with TRBD1. CDR3 length: 16 amino acids. The V gene's germline CDR1 is SQVTM and CDR2 ANQGSEA. After removal of 4 bases from V and 3 bases from J, the junction contained 10 bases not matched to a gene. The CDR3 DNA reads TGCAGCGTTGTTTCCCCGACAGGGGGCGTTACAGATACGCAGTATTTT. Residues: CSVVSPTGGVTDTQYF.

The gene calls are TRBV7-2 and TRBJ2-5, with TRBD1 identical over 7 bases. The V gene end was trimmed by 1 base and the J gene end by 4 bases; junction bases not matched to a gene: 6. This CDR3 has 15 amino acids. From germline, CDR1 is SGHTA and CDR2 FQGNSA. For the CDR3, the DNA is TGTGCCAGCAGCTTAGTCCCGGCAGGGGGAGAGACCCAGTACTTC. It codes for CASSLVPAGGETQYF.

The chain joins TRBV5-1 to TRBJ1-6; TRBD1 matches 7 bases. The CDR3 length is 18 residues. Germline-derived CDR1 and CDR2 are SGHRS and YFSETQ. V dropped 4 bases and J dropped 0; count of bases not matched to a gene: 10. Here the CDR3 reads CASSQGQDASSYNSPLHF. The CDR3 DNA follows: TGCGCCAGCAGCCAAGGACAGGACGCGAGCTCCTATAATTCACCCCTCCACTTT.

This chain connects TRBV5-6 to TRBJ1-1; maybe TRBD1 (6 bases). The CDR3 has 14 amino acids. The ends were cut back, 3 bases at V and 4 bases at J, with 13 bases in the middle. CDR1 is SGHDT, CDR2 YYEEEE, per germline. CDR3 sequence (DNA): TGTGCCAGCAGCTCCCCCGGGACACCCACTGAAGCTTTCTTT. As protein: CASSSPGTPTEAFF.

This clonotype was seen a few times. The rearrangement joins TRBV19 to TRBJ2-2, with TRBD1 as a possible D gene (5 bases). This CDR3 region has 15 residues. CDR1 and CDR2 from the germline V gene are LNHDA and SQIVND (reference sequence). Trimming took 6 bases from V and 4 from J, leaving 15 bases between them. CDR3 region: CASSPDRSGTGELFF. The CDR3 nucleotides read TGTGCCAGTAGCCCAGACAGATCTGGCACCGGGGAGCTGTTTTTT.

The chain couples TRBV5-1 to TRBJ1-1; TRBD1 is a possible D gene (6 bases). The CDR3 runs 16 residues. Looked up from germline, CDR1 is SGHRS and CDR2 is YFSETQ. Trimming removed 4 bases at V and 1 base at J, with 17 bases between. The CDR3 here is CASSSPVGTRNTEAFF. The CDR3 DNA follows: TGCGCCAGCAGCAGCCCGGTAGGGACAAGGAACACTGAAGCTTTCTTT.

The chain carries TRBV10-3 and TRBJ1-5; 9 bases map to TRBD1. The CDR3 is 13 amino acids. J was trimmed by 2 bases and V by 10 bases; bases with no gene match: 3. Looked up from germline, CDR1 is ENHRY and CDR2 is SYGVKD. The CDR3 DNA reads TGTGCCACGGACAGGGGAGGCAATCAGCCCCAGCATTTT. The encoded protein is CATDRGGNQPQHF.

This clonotype was recorded many times. This rearrangement joins TRBV7-2 to TRBJ1-3; the D gene is possibly TRBD1 (5 bases). Trimming pared 8 bases from V and 3 bases from J, leaving 14 bases between. CDR3 length: 14 residues. The germline V gene has CDR1 SGHTA and CDR2 FQGNSA. This CDR3 is CASGHRRGGNTIYF. As DNA, the CDR3 is TGTGCCAGCGGGCATAGGAGGGGTGGAAACACCATATATTTT. The whole variable domain, remainder taken from reference TRBV7-2 and TRBJ1-3, is GAGVSQSPSNKVTEKGKDVELRCDPISGHTALYWYRQSLGQGLEFLIYFQGNSAPDKSGLPSDRFSAERTGGSVSTLTIQRTQQEDSAVYLCASGHRRGGNTIYFGEGSWLTVV.

The chain uses TRBV20-1 and TRBJ1-6; 8 bases line up with TRBD1. The J segment lost 0 bases and the V segment lost 0 bases, leaving 7 bases of the junction unmatched. Germline loops: CDR1 DFQATT, CDR2 SNEGSKA (reference sequence). There are 18 residues in the CDR3. The CDR3 bases are TGCAGTGCTAGAGATAGGCGGACAGGGAGCTCCTATAATTCACCCCTCCACTTT. This gives the protein CSARDRRTGSSYNSPLHF.

A note on this clonotype: A read error may explain this, as a much larger clone is one base away. The chain recombines TRBV15 with TRBJ2-5, with D unclear. CDR1 LNHNV and CDR2 YYDKDF come from the germline V gene (reference sequence). There are 13 residues in the CDR3. The CDR3 region is CATGRDQRETQYF. The CDR3, as DNA: TGTGCCACCGGCAGAGATCAAAGAGAGACCCAGTACTTC.